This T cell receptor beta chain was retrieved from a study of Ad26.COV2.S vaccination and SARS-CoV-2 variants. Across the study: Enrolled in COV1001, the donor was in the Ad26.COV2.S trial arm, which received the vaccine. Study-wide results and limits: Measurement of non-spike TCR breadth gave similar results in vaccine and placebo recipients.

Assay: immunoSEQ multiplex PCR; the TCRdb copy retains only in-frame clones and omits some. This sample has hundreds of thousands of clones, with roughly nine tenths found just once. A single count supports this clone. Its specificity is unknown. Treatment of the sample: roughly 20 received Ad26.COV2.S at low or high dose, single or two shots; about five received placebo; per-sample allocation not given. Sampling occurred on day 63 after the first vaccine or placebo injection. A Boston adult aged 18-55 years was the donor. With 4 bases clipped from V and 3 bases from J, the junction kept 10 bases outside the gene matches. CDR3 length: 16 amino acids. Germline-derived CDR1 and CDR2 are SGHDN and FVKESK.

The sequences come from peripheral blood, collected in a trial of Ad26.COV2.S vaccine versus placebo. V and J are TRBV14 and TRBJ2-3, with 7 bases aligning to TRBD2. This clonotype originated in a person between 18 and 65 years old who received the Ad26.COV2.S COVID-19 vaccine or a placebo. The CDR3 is CASSPLKTSSTDTQYF. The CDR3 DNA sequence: TGTGCCAGCAGCCCCCTAAAGACTAGCAGTACAGATACGCAGTATTTT. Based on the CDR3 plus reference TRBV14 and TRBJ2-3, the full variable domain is EAGVTQFPSHSVIEKGQTVTLRCDPISGHDNLYWYRRVMGKEIKFLLHFVKESKQDESGMPNNRFLAERTGGTYSTLKVQPAELEDSGVYFCASSPLKTSSTDTQYFGPGTRLTVL.